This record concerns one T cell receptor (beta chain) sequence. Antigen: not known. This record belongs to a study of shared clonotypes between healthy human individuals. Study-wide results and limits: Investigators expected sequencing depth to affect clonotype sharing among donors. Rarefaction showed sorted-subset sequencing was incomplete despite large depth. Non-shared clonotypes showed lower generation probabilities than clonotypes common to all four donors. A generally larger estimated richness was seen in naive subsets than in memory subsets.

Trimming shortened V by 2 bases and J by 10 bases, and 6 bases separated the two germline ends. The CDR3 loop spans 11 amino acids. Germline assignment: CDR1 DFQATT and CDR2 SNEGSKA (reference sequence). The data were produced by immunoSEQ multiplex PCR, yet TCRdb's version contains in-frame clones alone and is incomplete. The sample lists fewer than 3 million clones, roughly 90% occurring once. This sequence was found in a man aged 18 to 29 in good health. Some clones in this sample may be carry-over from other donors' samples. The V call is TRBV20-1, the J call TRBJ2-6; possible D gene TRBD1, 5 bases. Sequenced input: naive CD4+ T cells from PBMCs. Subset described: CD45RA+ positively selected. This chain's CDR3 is CSARQGNVLTF. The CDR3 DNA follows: TGCAGTGCTAGACAGGGTAACGTCCTGACTTTC.